The 23 T cell receptor beta chains listed next were all sequenced from one sample in a study of blood T cell repertoires in COVID-19. Assay: immunoSEQ multiplex PCR; the TCRdb copy retains only in-frame clones and omits some. The sample has around 180,000 clones, more than 70% seen once. The sample consisted of PBMCs or T cells enriched from blood (not recorded which). These receptors were obtained from a woman in her twenties or thirties who had recovered from COVID-19.

This clone was seen a handful of times. This chain joins TRBV19 and TRBJ1-3, with a weak D call TRBD1 (5 bases). Between the trimmed V and J ends, which lost 10 bases and 2 bases, there was a span of 15 bases. CDR3 size: 14 residues. From germline, CDR1 is LNHDA and CDR2 SQIVND (reference sequence). For the CDR3, the DNA is TGTGCCACCGGAGAAGGGGTGGCTGGAAACACCATATATTTT. Protein sequence: CATGEGVAGNTIYF.

The rearrangement links TRBV3-1 (or the pseudogene TRBV3-2) to TRBJ2-7; 9 positions agree with TRBD1. This CDR3 region has 15 residues. Germline values: CDR1 LGHDT, CDR2 YNNKEL (reference sequence). With V trimmed by 1 base and J by 3 bases, 4 bases remained unmatched. In DNA form, the CDR3 reads TGTGCCAGCAGCCAAGTCGGGACAGGGTTCTACGAGCAGTACTTC. Protein: CASSQVGTGFYEQYF.

The V gene is TRBV5-6, the J gene TRBJ2-1, with 9 bases matching TRBD1. J gave up 6 bases and V 4 bases, and 5 bases lay outside the gene matches. Germline-derived CDR1 and CDR2 are SGHDT and YYEEEE. The CDR3 length is 14 residues. The CDR3 is CASSPGTGFNEQFF. CDR3 sequence (DNA): TGTGCCAGCAGCCCCGGGACAGGGTTCAATGAGCAGTTCTTC.

This clone occurred once. V and J are TRBV11-2 and TRBJ2-4, with TRBD2 matching 10 bases. The V segment lost 4 bases and the J segment 0 bases; nucleotides outside the gene matches: 3. Germline lookup yields CDR1 SGHAT and CDR2 FQNNGV. The CDR3 totals 16 residues. The CDR3 region has the DNA TGTGCCAGCAGCTCGGGACTAGCGTTAGCCAAAAACATTCAGTACTTC. This encodes CASSSGLALAKNIQYF.

The chain has TRBV7-2 and TRBJ2-7, with D possibly being TRBD1 (6 bases). V was cut by 4 bases and J by 3 bases, with 10 bases left in between. The length of the CDR3 is 13 residues. Germline lookup yields CDR1 SGHTA and CDR2 FQGNSA. In DNA, the CDR3 is TGTGCCAGCAGCTCTCCGGACAGCTACGAGCAGTACTTC. Protein: CASSSPDSYEQYF.

This rearrangement joins TRBV7-9 to TRBJ2-3; D is undetermined. The V end was cut by 7 bases, the J end by 5 bases, with 16 bases between. This CDR3 is built from 14 residues. Germline-derived CDR1 and CDR2 are SEHNR and FQNEAQ (reference sequence). The CDR3 here is CASTPEDFKDTQYF. The CDR3, as DNA: TGTGCCAGCACCCCAGAGGATTTTAAAGATACGCAGTATTTT. The complete variable domain, with remaining parts taken from reference TRBV7-9 and TRBJ2-3, reads DTGVSQNPRHKITKRGQNVTFRCDPISEHNRLYWYRQTLGQGPEFLTYFQNEAQLEKSRLLSDRFSAERPKGSFSTLEIQRTEQGDSAMYLCASTPEDFKDTQYFGPGTRLTVL.

The chain couples TRBV25-1 to TRBJ1-1; 7 nucleotides line up with TRBD1. The CDR3 covers 15 residues. V gave up 4 bases and J gave up 0 bases; unmatched junction bases: 5. Germline V gene lookup returns CDR1 MGHDK and CDR2 SYGVNS. The CDR3 here is CASSGDRLMNTEAFF. CDR3 nucleotide sequence: TGTGCCAGCAGTGGGGACAGATTAATGAACACTGAAGCTTTCTTT.

The chain joins TRBV28 to TRBJ1-2, with TRBD1 as a possible D gene (5 bases). The CDR3 totals 13 residues. Germline CDR1 reads MDHEN; CDR2 reads SYDVKM. Trimming took off 5 bases at V and 8 bases at J, with 15 bases between the two ends. The CDR3 region is CASSRRDLRGYTF. The CDR3 coding sequence is TGTGCCAGCAGTCGCCGGGACTTAAGGGGCTACACCTTC.

This clone was seen a handful of times. The V call is TRBV2, the J call TRBJ2-3, with D perhaps TRBD2 (6 bases). Per germline, CDR1 SNHLY and CDR2 FYNNEI. This CDR3 has 14 amino acids. V lost 5 bases and J lost 6, with 15 bases in between. The CDR3 region is CASSKGLRTDTQYF. CDR3 in DNA: TGTGCCAGCAGTAAAGGACTACGGACGGATACGCAGTATTTT.

Here the CDR3 reads CASSLEVTNQPQHF. The CDR3, as DNA: TGCGCCAGCAGCCTCGAGGTGACTAATCAGCCCCAGCATTTT. The chain joins TRBV4-1 to TRBJ1-5; D is undetermined. Trimming removed 4 bases from V and 4 bases from J, with 11 bases in between. The germline gives CDR1 MGHRA, CDR2 YSYEKL. CDR3 length equals 14 residues.

V is TRBV6-1 and J is TRBJ2-3, with D possibly TRBD1 on 6 matching bases. V was shortened by 2 bases and J by 6 bases, with 18 bases between the two germline ends. CDR3 size: 16 residues. From germline, CDR1 is MNHNS and CDR2 SASEGT. DNA of the CDR3: TGTGCCAGCAGTGAAACCCACAGGGTCTTGGCGGATACGCAGTATTTT. This codes for CASSETHRVLADTQYF.

Points on this clone: A junction end diverges from the germline sequence, so it may reflect a read error. V usage is TRBV6-1 and J usage is TRBJ2-5; TRBD1 aligns across 9 bases. The CDR3 has 15 residues. The germline V gene encodes CDR1 MNHNS and CDR2 SASEGT. The CDR3 here is CASREDGQGLETQYF. CDR3 DNA sequence: TGTGCCAGCAGGGAAGATGGACAGGGGCTAGAGACCCAGTACTTC.

The gene calls are TRBV5-1 and TRBJ2-2; maybe TRBD2 (5 bases). CDR3 length equals 14 residues. Germline-derived CDR1 and CDR2 are SGHRS and YFSETQ. V lost 0 bases, J lost 8 bases, and 11 bases lay in between. CDR3 residues: CASSLDLAGGELFF. CDR3 bases: TGCGCCAGCAGCTTGGACCTAGCCGGGGGGGAGCTGTTTTTT.

The V and J genes are TRBV28 and TRBJ2-1; 12 nucleotides line up with TRBD2. CDR3 length equals 16 residues. V shed 5 bases and J 6 bases; nucleotides not matched to a gene: 8. The germline CDR1 and CDR2 sequences are MDHEN and SYDVKM. The CDR3 loop reads CASSMTTSGRSNEQFF. The CDR3 bases are TGTGCCAGCAGTATGACGACTAGCGGGAGAAGCAATGAGCAGTTCTTC.

The chain couples TRBV6-5 to TRBJ2-1, with 10 bases that match TRBD2. CDR1 is MNHEY, CDR2 SVGAGI, per germline. The CDR3 sequence is 16 residues long. V dropped 2 bases and J dropped 6; count of bases not matched to a gene: 7. In nucleotides, the CDR3 is TGTGCCAGCAGTTACCTTCCTAGCGGGAGTGCCAATGAGCAGTTCTTC. This sequence encodes CASSYLPSGSANEQFF.

This chain links TRBV11-2 with TRBJ1-2; D gene unclear. Germline V gives CDR1 SGHAT, CDR2 FQNNGV. CDR3 length equals 15 residues. Trimming took 2 bases from V and 0 from J, leaving 10 bases between them. This CDR3 is CASSLTGFSNYGYTF. The CDR3, as DNA: TGTGCCAGCAGCTTAACGGGTTTCTCTAACTATGGCTACACCTTC.

This chain links TRBV19 with TRBJ2-2; tentative D call: TRBD1 (5 bases). The CDR3 covers 15 residues. Germline V gene data show CDR1 as LNHDA and CDR2 as SQIVND (reference sequence). Trimming stripped 3 bases from V and 1 base from J, with 9 bases between. The CDR3 protein is CASSMGTGNTGELFF. The CDR3 DNA is TGTGCCAGTAGTATGGGAACAGGGAACACCGGGGAGCTGTTTTTT. Using reference TRBV19 and TRBJ2-2 for the parts outside the CDR3, the full variable domain is DGGITQSPKYLFRKEGQNVTLSCEQNLNHDAMYWYRQDPGQGLRLIYYSQIVNDFQKGDIAEGYSVSREKKESFPLTVTSAQKNPTAFYLCASSMGTGNTGELFFGEGSRLTVL.

This chain links TRBV5-3 with TRBJ1-5; D is possibly TRBD1 (5 bases). TRBV5-3 is an open reading frame whose function is uncertain. The CDR3 spans 15 residues. V lost 6 bases, J lost 15 bases, and 28 bases lay in between. CDR3: CARINPGRLGGDWHF. The CDR3 DNA reads as TGTGCCAGAATCAACCCCGGGAGGCTAGGAGGGGATTGGCATTTT.

In the case of this clone: The same CDR3 arises from other DNA sequences in this sample as well. V and J are TRBV10-3 and TRBJ1-1, with 7 bases aligning to TRBD1. The CDR3 has 15 amino acids. J lost 1 base, V lost 0 bases, and 2 bases had no gene match. Looked up from germline, CDR1 is ENHRY and CDR2 is SYGVKD. DNA of the CDR3: TGTGCCATCAGTGAGTCACAGGGGACGAACACTGAAGCTTTCTTT. It yields the protein CAISESQGTNTEAFF.

V usage is TRBV19 and J usage is TRBJ2-7; D might be TRBD2 (6 bases). This CDR3 spans 14 amino acids. V was clipped by 8 bases and J by 0 bases, with 14 bases between them. Germline V gene sequence: CDR1 LNHDA, CDR2 SQIVND (reference sequence). This chain's CDR3 is CASVPYSGSYEQYF. Here the CDR3 DNA reads TGTGCCAGTGTCCCATATAGCGGCTCCTACGAGCAGTACTTC.

J is TRBJ1-2 and V is TRBV9; D ambiguous. This CDR3 has 14 amino acids. Germline V gives CDR1 SGDLS, CDR2 YYNGEE. The V gene lost 0 bases and the J gene lost 1 base, with 7 bases spanning the gap. The CDR3 coding sequence is TGTGCCAGCAGCGTAGTAGAGGGTAACTATGGCTACACCTTC. This translates into CASSVVEGNYGYTF.

The chain carries TRBV9 and TRBJ2-1; a weak D match, TRBD1 (6 bases). The germline V and J ends were trimmed by 3 bases and 5 bases, with 9 bases remaining between them. This CDR3 comprises 13 residues. Germline V gene lookup returns CDR1 SGDLS and CDR2 YYNGEE. CDR3 nucleotide sequence: TGTGCCAGCAGCGCCTCAGGGGACAATGAGCAGTTCTTC. This encodes CASSASGDNEQFF.

The chain recombines TRBV6-5 with TRBJ2-1; TRBD2 agrees at 12 bases. The CDR3 loop spans 15 amino acids. Germline CDR1 and CDR2: MNHEY and SVGAGI. V gave up 9 bases and J gave up 7 bases; unmatched junction bases: 10. CDR3 residues: CASLSTSGSMNEQFF. The CDR3 DNA sequence: TGTGCCAGTCTTTCGACTAGCGGGAGTATGAATGAGCAGTTCTTC.